Presented here are 25 T cell receptor beta chains from one specimen sequenced in a study of control samples from healthy donors and cancer patients. Assay used: immunoSEQ multiplex PCR; TCRdb lists only in-frame clones, some missing. The sample has approximately 160,000 clones, 94% seen once. The sequenced sample consisted of blood. Receptor source: a woman between 18 and 29 years old in good health.

The chain links TRBV7-2 to TRBJ1-6; maybe TRBD1 (6 bases). The CDR3 spans 14 residues. CDR1 is SGHTA, CDR2 FQGNSA, per germline. V lost 4 bases, J lost 8 bases, and 12 bases lay in between. This CDR3 is CASSSQGAHSPLHF. CDR3 DNA: TGTGCCAGCAGCTCACAGGGTGCCCATTCACCCCTCCACTTT.

This chain connects TRBV12-3 or TRBV12-4 to TRBJ2-5; D gene unclear. The length of the CDR3 is 12 residues. The ends were cut back, 3 bases at V and 5 bases at J, with 7 bases in the middle. CDR3 bases: TGTGCCAGCAGTTTCTTCGGGGAGACCCAGTACTTC. Its translation is CASSFFGETQYF.

The chain links TRBV6-5 to TRBJ2-7; possible D gene TRBD1, 5 bases. The length of the CDR3 is 14 residues. Germline CDR1 MNHEY, CDR2 SVGAGI. V lost 5 bases and J 0 bases, leaving 11 bases between the germline ends. The DNA of the CDR3 is TGTGCCAGCAGTAGACAGATTAACTCCTACGAGCAGTACTTC. Protein: CASSRQINSYEQYF.

The genes are TRBV15 and TRBJ2-2, with 8 bases aligning to TRBD2. The CDR3 has 17 amino acids. The ends lost 5 bases at V and 1 base at J; junction bases unmatched: 9. Germline V gene data show CDR1 as LNHNV and CDR2 as YYDKDF (reference sequence). The CDR3 loop reads CATSSRGGTRNTGELFF. The CDR3 bases are TGTGCCACCAGCTCCCGGGGGGGGACACGGAACACCGGGGAGCTGTTTTTT. The full variable domain, completed using reference TRBV15 and TRBJ2-2, is DAMVIQNPRYQVTQFGKPVTLSCSQTLNHNVMYWYQQKSSQAPKLLFHYYDKDFNNEADTPDNFQSRRPNTSFCFLDIRSPGLGDTAMYLCATSSRGGTRNTGELFFGEGSRLTVL.

This clone was seen just once. The rearrangement links TRBV9 to TRBJ1-1; D might be TRBD1 (6 bases). This CDR3 region has 15 residues. V lost 4 bases and J 3 bases, leaving 16 bases between the germline ends. The germline CDR1 and CDR2 sequences are SGDLS and YYNGEE. The CDR3 loop reads CASSPQTGRDTEAFF. CDR3 sequence (DNA): TGTGCCAGCAGCCCTCAAACAGGGAGAGACACTGAAGCTTTCTTT.

The genes are TRBV6-5 and TRBJ1-2; D unresolved. Germline V gives CDR1 MNHEY, CDR2 SVGAGI. V was cut by 2 bases and J by 7 bases, with 17 bases left in between. The CDR3 is 15 amino acids. In DNA form, the CDR3 reads TGTGCCAGCAGTTACGGGCTAGGACTCCCGGCTGGCTACACCTTC. Protein sequence: CASSYGLGLPAGYTF.

CDR3 loop: CASRMKTPPTEAFF. The CDR3 nucleotides are TGTGCCAGCAGGATGAAGACACCCCCCACTGAAGCTTTCTTT. The gene calls are TRBV11-3 and TRBJ1-1, with D unresolved. CDR1 and CDR2 from the germline V gene are SGHNT and YENEEA. V lost 6 bases and J lost 4, with 15 bases in between. The CDR3 has 14 amino acids.

This chain uses TRBV19 with TRBJ1-2; weak D call: TRBD1 (5 bases). CDR3 size: 14 residues. Trimming pared 3 bases from V and 4 bases from J, leaving 12 bases between. Per the germline V gene, CDR1 is LNHDA and CDR2 is SQIVND (reference sequence). The CDR3 here is CASSMEGVGYGYTF. CDR3 DNA: TGTGCCAGTAGTATGGAAGGGGTCGGCTATGGCTACACCTTC.

V and J are TRBV18 and TRBJ1-5; tentative D call: TRBD1 (5 bases). Germline V lookup: CDR1 KGHSH, CDR2 LQKENI. Deletions cut 3 bases from V and 5 bases from J, with 8 bases between. This CDR3 has 13 amino acids. This chain's CDR3 is CASSPVGDQPQHF. In nucleotides, the CDR3 is TGTGCCAGCTCACCGGTGGGGGATCAGCCCCAGCATTTT. Combining the CDR3 with reference TRBV18 and TRBJ1-5 gives the whole variable domain NAGVMQNPRHLVRRRGQEARLRCSPMKGHSHVYWYRQLPEEGLKFMVYLQKENIIDESGMPKERFSAEFPKEGPSILRIQQVVRGDSAAYFCASSPVGDQPQHFGDGTRLSIL.

This clone was recorded only once. CDR3 sequence reads: CASSPDRGRNSPLHF. The CDR3 nucleotides read TGTGCCAGCAGCCCGGACAGGGGGCGGAATTCACCCCTCCACTTT. J is TRBJ1-6 and V is TRBV2; TRBD1 agrees at 11 bases. Germline V CDR1 and CDR2: SNHLY, FYNNEI. J was trimmed by 7 bases and V by 6 bases; bases with no gene match: 5. The CDR3 length is 15 residues.

The chain employs TRBV6-5 and TRBJ1-2, with no clear D. The CDR3 extends over 11 amino acids. Trimming cost V 7 bases and J 2 bases, with 5 bases left between them. The germline V gene encodes CDR1 MNHEY and CDR2 SVGAGI. CDR3 amino acids: CASMWNYGYTF. CDR3 nucleotide sequence: TGTGCCAGCATGTGGAACTATGGCTACACCTTC.

This chain connects TRBV7-9 to TRBJ1-2; no firm D call. CDR1 and CDR2 (germline): SEHNR, FQNEAQ (reference sequence). V lost 3 bases, J lost 2 bases, and 7 bases lay in between. The CDR3 has 13 amino acids. The CDR3 here is CASSFGGNYGYTF. CDR3 in DNA: TGTGCCAGCAGCTTCGGCGGAAACTATGGCTACACCTTC.

The rearrangement uses TRBV12-3 or TRBV12-4 and TRBJ1-5, with D unclear. The CDR3 is 12 residues long. Between the trimmed V and J ends, which lost 3 bases and 0 bases, there was a span of 0 bases. The DNA of the CDR3 is TGTGCCAGCAGTTTTAGCAATCAGCCCCAGCATTTT. Translated: CASSFSNQPQHF.

The genes are TRBV28 and TRBJ2-6, with D possibly being TRBD1 or TRBD2 (6 bases each). CDR1 and CDR2 from the germline V gene are MDHEN and SYDVKM. CDR3 size: 16 residues. Trimming took 6 bases from V and 0 from J, leaving 12 bases between them. DNA for the CDR3: TGTGCCAGCAGACTCGGAGGGGGCTCTGGGGCCAACGTCCTGACTTTC. Its protein product is CASRLGGGSGANVLTF. The entire variable domain, with the rest obtained from reference TRBV28 and TRBJ2-6, is as follows: DVKVTQSSRYLVKRTGEKVFLECVQDMDHENMFWYRQDPGLGLRLIYFSYDVKMKEKGDIPEGYSVSREKKERFSLILESASTNQTSMYLCASRLGGGSGANVLTFGAGSRLTVL.

J is TRBJ1-1 and V is TRBV15, with D hard to call. The CDR3 is 15 residues long. The germline V gene has CDR1 LNHNV and CDR2 YYDKDF (reference sequence). V was clipped by 0 bases and J by 2 bases, with 10 bases between them. The CDR3 DNA is TGTGCCACCAGCAGAGAAGGGAGTCCCAACACTGAAGCTTTCTTT. The encoded protein is CATSREGSPNTEAFF. Full variable domain (outside the CDR3, taken from reference TRBV15 and TRBJ1-1): DAMVIQNPRYQVTQFGKPVTLSCSQTLNHNVMYWYQQKSSQAPKLLFHYYDKDFNNEADTPDNFQSRRPNTSFCFLDIRSPGLGDTAMYLCATSREGSPNTEAFFGQGTRLTVV.

This clone has only one observation. V is TRBV14 and J is TRBJ2-1, with D unclear. CDR1 and CDR2 from the germline V gene are SGHDN and FVKESK. The CDR3 runs to 16 residues. Trimming shortened V by 1 base and J by 1 base, and 11 bases separated the two germline ends. Here the CDR3 reads CASSQVYLRSYNEQFF. The CDR3 nucleotides are TGTGCCAGCAGCCAAGTATACCTGAGATCCTACAATGAGCAGTTCTTC.

The chain joins TRBV15 to TRBJ2-1; possible D gene TRBD1, 6 bases. The CDR3 totals 15 residues. V was trimmed by 3 bases and J by 7 bases, leaving 16 bases between them. CDR1 and CDR2 (germline): LNHNV, YYDKDF (reference sequence). The CDR3 reads CATSSKQGITNEQFF. CDR3 DNA: TGTGCCACCAGCAGTAAACAGGGAATTACTAATGAGCAGTTCTTC.

The chain is built from TRBV14 and TRBJ1-1, with D possibly matching TRBD1 (5 bases). The CDR3 spans 16 residues. Germline CDR1 and CDR2: SGHDN and FVKESK. Trimming stripped 0 bases from V and 3 bases from J, with 14 bases between. The CDR3 is CASSQEGKGMYTEAFF. CDR3 sequence (DNA): TGTGCCAGCAGCCAAGAAGGAAAGGGGATGTACACTGAAGCTTTCTTT. Filled out from reference TRBV14 and TRBJ1-1, the complete variable domain reads EAGVTQFPSHSVIEKGQTVTLRCDPISGHDNLYWYRRVMGKEIKFLLHFVKESKQDESGMPNNRFLAERTGGTYSTLKVQPAELEDSGVYFCASSQEGKGMYTEAFFGQGTRLTVV.

V and J are TRBV12-3 or TRBV12-4 and TRBJ2-1; the D gene could be TRBD1 or TRBD2 (5 bases each). This CDR3 comprises 13 residues. V gave up 6 bases and J gave up 8 bases, with 14 bases separating them. The CDR3 sequence: CASRFPGLDEQFF. The CDR3, as DNA: TGTGCCAGCAGGTTCCCGGGGCTTGATGAGCAGTTCTTC.

The chain uses TRBV6-5 and TRBJ1-1; the match to TRBD1 covers 10 bases. V lost 6 bases, J lost 4 bases, and 8 bases stayed unmatched. This CDR3 has 15 amino acids. Germline V gives CDR1 MNHEY, CDR2 SVGAGI. Written as DNA, the CDR3 is TGTGCCAGCAGGTATGACAGGGGGCGGATCACTGAAGCTTTCTTT. Amino acid sequence: CASRYDRGRITEAFF.

This clone was seen only once. The chain combines TRBV12-3 or TRBV12-4 with TRBJ1-1, with D uncertain. Trimming removed 7 bases at V and 4 bases at J, with 10 bases between. This CDR3 is built from 12 residues. CDR3 sequence: CASTLPGTEAFF. DNA for the CDR3: TGTGCCAGCACTCTCCCCGGCACTGAAGCTTTCTTT.

About this clone itself: Additional DNA sequences in this sample encode the identical CDR3. This rearrangement joins TRBV9 to TRBJ2-2; tentative D call: TRBD2 (5 bases). The CDR3 length is 14 residues. The germline V gene encodes CDR1 SGDLS and CDR2 YYNGEE. The V and J ends lost 2 bases and 1 base respectively, with 6 bases between them. In DNA, the CDR3 is TGTGCCAGCAGCGTGGCGGGGAACACCGGGGAGCTGTTTTTT. Amino acids: CASSVAGNTGELFF.

This chain connects TRBV7-2 to TRBJ1-1; D uncertain. V shed 1 base and J shed 0 bases, with 12 bases lying between them. CDR3 length equals 16 residues. From germline, CDR1 is SGHTA and CDR2 FQGNSA. As DNA, the CDR3 is TGTGCCAGCAGCTTAGTGGAAGGTATGGTGAACACTGAAGCTTTCTTT. Protein sequence: CASSLVEGMVNTEAFF.

The V gene is TRBV7-2, the J gene TRBJ1-1, with 10 bases that match TRBD1. With V trimmed by 5 bases and J by 4 bases, 13 bases remained unmatched. The CDR3 runs to 17 residues. Germline CDR1 is SGHTA and CDR2 is FQGNSA. Here the CDR3 reads CASSPDRGKVSGTEAFF. In nucleotides, the CDR3 is TGTGCCAGCAGCCCGGACAGGGGGAAAGTCTCGGGCACTGAAGCTTTCTTT.

This chain links TRBV6-2 or TRBV6-3 with TRBJ1-1; D may be TRBD1 (5 bases). In germline, CDR1 is MNHEY, CDR2 SVGEGT. The V and J ends lost 0 bases and 1 base respectively, with 9 bases between them. The CDR3 has 15 amino acids. The CDR3 is CASSYSGVGNTEAFF. CDR3 nucleotide sequence: TGTGCCAGCAGTTACTCGGGGGTCGGGAACACTGAAGCTTTCTTT.